The 17 T cell receptor beta chains in this list originate from one sample, sequenced in a study of identifying expanded T cells in peripheral blood. Profiling relied on immunoSEQ multiplex PCR, and the TCRdb table lists in-frame clones only, not all of them. This table has 100,000 to 110,000 clones, about 87% appearing once. What was sequenced was blood. The receptors come from a person aged 18-70 years in good health.

The chain carries TRBV11-3 and TRBJ2-1; a weak D match, TRBD1 (6 bases). Trimming removed 5 bases at V and 8 bases at J, with 19 bases between. CDR1 SGHNT and CDR2 YENEEA come from the germline V gene. The CDR3 is made up of 15 amino acids. The CDR3 spells CASSITAGAVDEQFF. For the CDR3, the DNA is TGTGCCAGCAGCATTACGGCAGGGGCTGTGGATGAGCAGTTCTTC.

The chain carries TRBV4-1 and TRBJ2-3; 7 bases match TRBD1. CDR1 and CDR2 (germline): MGHRA, YSYEKL. The J segment lost 4 bases and the V segment lost 1 base, leaving 8 bases of the junction unmatched. The CDR3 has 16 residues. The CDR3 region has the DNA TGCGCCAGCAGCCAAGTTTTCAGGGGGACGGCAGATACGCAGTATTTT. This sequence encodes CASSQVFRGTADTQYF.

V is TRBV7-3 and J is TRBJ2-1; a weak D match, TRBD2 (5 bases). Germline V gene data show CDR1 as SGHTA and CDR2 as FQGTGA. The V gene lost 5 bases and the J gene lost 8 bases, with 16 bases spanning the gap. The CDR3 covers 14 residues. The CDR3, as DNA: TGTGCCAGCAGCCGAAGCGGATTCGACCATGAGCAGTTCTTC. Protein: CASSRSGFDHEQFF.

This chain links TRBV5-1 with TRBJ1-1; D gene ambiguous. The V gene lost 5 bases and the J gene lost 1 base, with 9 bases spanning the gap. CDR3 size: 13 residues. In germline, CDR1 is SGHRS, CDR2 YFSETQ. The CDR3 DNA sequence: TGCGCCAGCAGTCCCACTCCGAACACTGAAGCTTTCTTT. Its translation is CASSPTPNTEAFF.

This chain uses TRBV19 with TRBJ1-1; a possible D gene is TRBD1 (6 bases). CDR3 length equals 14 residues. Germline CDR1 and CDR2: LNHDA and SQIVND (reference sequence). Trimming removed 0 bases from V and 5 bases from J, with 10 bases in between. The CDR3 spells CASSIERRGTEAFF. The DNA for the CDR3 is TGTGCCAGTAGTATAGAAAGGAGGGGGACTGAAGCTTTCTTT.

The chain joins TRBV25-1 to TRBJ1-2, with TRBD1 as a possible D gene (5 bases). Germline lookup yields CDR1 MGHDK and CDR2 SYGVNS. The CDR3 has 14 amino acids. Trimming shortened V by 4 bases and J by 5 bases, and 14 bases separated the two germline ends. Here the CDR3 reads CASSAQGGRYGYTF. The CDR3 DNA reads as TGTGCCAGCAGTGCTCAGGGTGGTCGGTATGGCTACACCTTC.

The chain employs TRBV19 and TRBJ1-4, with D perhaps TRBD1 (5 bases). The CDR3 runs 14 residues. V gave up 6 bases and J gave up 7 bases, with 15 bases separating them. Germline V CDR1 and CDR2: LNHDA, SQIVND (reference sequence). For the CDR3, the DNA is TGTGCCAGTAGGGGGGGAGGGATTGGTGAAAAACTGTTTTTT. Its protein product is CASRGGGIGEKLFF.

This chain joins TRBV18 and TRBJ1-1, with TRBD1 matching 7 bases. Trimming cost V 2 bases and J 6 bases; bases outside gene matches: 15. Germline V gene lookup returns CDR1 KGHSH and CDR2 LQKENI. This CDR3 has 17 amino acids. Written as DNA, the CDR3 is TGTGCCAGCTCACCAGACAGGGTCTTTAGGCGAGCGTCTGAAGCTTTCTTT. It encodes CASSPDRVFRRASEAFF.

V is TRBV5-1 and J is TRBJ2-1; 12 bases are shared with TRBD1. V shed 6 bases, J shed 7 bases, and the junction held 11 bases outside the gene matches. Germline loops: CDR1 SGHRS, CDR2 YFSETQ. The CDR3 runs 16 residues. The CDR3 protein is CASTIGTGGAGNEQFF. In DNA form, the CDR3 reads TGCGCCAGCACTATCGGGACAGGGGGCGCGGGAAATGAGCAGTTCTTC.

The J gene is TRBJ2-1, the V gene TRBV7-9, with 7 nucleotides matching TRBD1. V dropped 4 bases and J dropped 7; count of bases not matched to a gene: 13. This CDR3 has 16 residues. Germline V CDR1 and CDR2: SEHNR, FQNEAQ (reference sequence). The CDR3 spells CASSSRQGIGRNEQFF. CDR3 coding DNA: TGTGCCAGCAGCTCTCGACAGGGAATTGGTAGGAATGAGCAGTTCTTC.

The J gene is TRBJ1-3, the V gene TRBV7-6; D is ambiguous. CDR1 and CDR2 (germline): SGHVS, FNYEAQ. The CDR3 spans 16 residues. The germline V and J ends were trimmed by 1 base and 7 bases, with 17 bases remaining between them. In DNA form, the CDR3 reads TGTGCCAGCAGCTTAGAAGTGACGGGGAGGTACAACACCATATATTTT. Its protein is CASSLEVTGRYNTIYF.

The chain is built from TRBV4-2 and TRBJ1-1; D might be TRBD1 (6 bases). Trimming cost V 1 base and J 8 bases, with 14 bases left between them. CDR1 and CDR2 from the germline V gene are LGHNA and YNFKEQ. This CDR3 region has 14 residues. The CDR3 DNA is TGTGCCAGCAGCCAAGGAGGGGGTGGGGCGGAAGCTTTCTTT. It is translated as CASSQGGGGAEAFF.

This chain uses TRBV5-6 with TRBJ1-1; no reliable D call. CDR1 SGHDT and CDR2 YYEEEE come from the germline V gene. The CDR3 has 15 amino acids. The V end was cut by 4 bases, the J end by 0 bases, with 13 bases between. The CDR3 region has the DNA TGTGCCAGCAGCAAGGTACACAATATGAACACTGAAGCTTTCTTT. Protein product: CASSKVHNMNTEAFF. The complete variable domain, with remaining parts taken from reference TRBV5-6 and TRBJ1-1, reads DAGVTQSPTHLIKTRGQQVTLRCSPKSGHDTVSWYQQALGQGPQFIFQYYEEEERQRGNFPDRFSGHQFPNYSSELNVNALLLGDSALYLCASSKVHNMNTEAFFGQGTRLTVV.

The V gene is TRBV5-1, the J gene TRBJ2-1; 10 bases agree with TRBD1. Trimming cost V 2 bases and J 6 bases; bases outside gene matches: 8. The CDR3 runs to 16 residues. CDR1 is SGHRS and CDR2 is YFSETQ in the germline V gene. CDR3 loop: CASSFADRGRLNEQFF. The CDR3 region has the DNA TGCGCCAGCAGCTTCGCAGACAGGGGGCGCCTCAATGAGCAGTTCTTC.

The V call is TRBV30, the J call TRBJ1-1, with D perhaps TRBD1 (5 bases). The CDR3 covers 14 residues. The germline gives CDR1 GTSNPN, CDR2 SVGIG (reference sequence). With 4 bases removed from V and 1 base from J, the gap between germline ends came to 13 bases. CDR3 amino acids: CAWTLRGANTEAFF. DNA of the CDR3: TGTGCCTGGACGTTGCGAGGGGCGAACACTGAAGCTTTCTTT.

This clone was seen only once. This CDR3 reads CASSIEGGLDTQYF. The CDR3 DNA sequence: TGTGCCAGCAGTATCGAGGGAGGATTAGATACGCAGTATTTT. The chain recombines TRBV6-4 with TRBJ2-3; tentatively, D is TRBD2 (6 bases). The CDR3 has 14 residues. Germline V gene sequence: CDR1 MRHNA, CDR2 SNTAGT. Between the trimmed V and J ends, which lost 5 bases and 5 bases, there was a span of 14 bases.

The V and J genes are TRBV5-5 and TRBJ2-7; D may be TRBD1 (6 bases). V was shortened by 2 bases and J by 0 bases, with 12 bases between the two germline ends. Germline loops: CDR1 SGHKS, CDR2 YYEKEE (reference sequence). The CDR3 is made up of 15 amino acids. The CDR3 DNA follows: TGTGCCAGCAGCTTTACGACAGGAAGCTCCTACGAGCAGTACTTC. Translated, it gives CASSFTTGSSYEQYF.